The 24 T cell receptor beta chains below come from one sample, sequenced in a study of regulatory T cells in long-lasting Graves disease. As to time point: newly diagnosed GD, antithyroid drugs for less than 3 months. Construction of the TCR library relied on RNA isolated from PBMCs. To make TCR beta libraries, researchers used iRepertoire HTBI primers and Arm-PCR of CDR3 regions. TCRdb processed the multiplex PCR reads anew with MiXCR; each CDR3 protein has one entry. This table holds some 560,000 distinct CDR3 sequences, roughly a sixth found once. The same sample was also used in a study of T cells in Graves' hyperthyroidism and ophthalmopathy.

This specimen was peripheral blood mononuclear cells (PBMCs), taken at new diagnosis, from a patient treated with antithyroid drugs. These receptors originate from a woman in her forties or fifties with Graves disease.

With regard to this clonotype: Since a much larger clone is just one base distant, this may be a read error. V and J are TRBV7-2 and TRBJ2-7; tentatively, D is TRBD1 (5 bases). V lost 1 base, J lost 6 bases, and 16 bases lay in between. CDR1 is SGHTA and CDR2 is FQGNSA in the germline V gene. CDR3 length: 15 residues. CDR3 residues: CASSLGWAGRGEQYF. In DNA form, the CDR3 reads TGTGCCAGCAGCTTAGGTTGGGCAGGGCGCGGCGAGCAGTACTTC.

This clonotype was seen a handful of times. The gene calls are TRBV7-3 and TRBJ2-3; 8 bases match TRBD2. The CDR3 is made up of 15 amino acids. Germline CDR1 is SGHTA and CDR2 is FQGTGA. The V segment lost 5 bases and the J segment 2 bases; nucleotides outside the gene matches: 6. The chain's CDR3 is CASSISGAITDTQYF. The CDR3 DNA sequence: TGTGCCAGCAGCATTAGCGGGGCCATCACAGATACGCAGTATTTT.

With regard to this clonotype: Germline and junction disagree at one end, which may indicate a read error. The chain joins TRBV5-1 to TRBJ2-1, with 13 bases matching TRBD2. Germline V lookup: CDR1 SGHRS, CDR2 YFSETQ. The CDR3 loop spans 14 amino acids. The CDR3 sequence is CASSQGTSGVEVVF. Here the CDR3 DNA reads TGCGCCAGCAGCCAGGGGACTAGCGGGGTAGAGGTGGTCTTC.

The chain joins TRBV7-2 to TRBJ2-1, with TRBD1 matching 12 bases. This CDR3 is 15 amino acids long. J lost 6 bases, V lost 5 bases, and 5 bases had no gene match. Germline V CDR1 and CDR2: SGHTA, FQGNSA. Written as DNA, the CDR3 is TGTGCCAGCAGCGCCGGGACAGGGGGCCTCAATGAGCAGTTCTTC. Amino acid sequence: CASSAGTGGLNEQFF.

This clonotype was found a few times. The chain couples TRBV19 to TRBJ2-7; D uncertain. CDR1 is LNHDA, CDR2 SQIVND, per germline (reference sequence). The CDR3 is 11 residues long. Trimming pared 6 bases from V and 10 bases from J, leaving 13 bases between. CDR3 sequence: CASSIGVSQYF. CDR3 bases: TGTGCCAGTAGCATTGGGGTGTCTCAGTACTTC.

This clonotype was seen at least ten times. The gene calls are TRBV7-9 and TRBJ2-1; D is undetermined. This CDR3 contains 11 residues. Germline V gives CDR1 SEHNR, CDR2 FQNEAQ (reference sequence). The V gene lost 5 bases and the J gene lost 10 bases, with 9 bases spanning the gap. This chain's CDR3 is CASSRQPEQFF. CDR3 DNA: TGTGCCAGCAGCCGGCAGCCAGAGCAGTTCTTC.

This chain uses TRBV5-8 with TRBJ2-7; a weak D match, TRBD1 (6 bases). In germline, CDR1 is SGHTS, CDR2 YDEGEE. The V gene lost 3 bases and the J gene lost 7 bases, with 17 bases spanning the gap. This CDR3 region has 14 residues. The CDR3 spells CASSWTANLREQYF. Here the CDR3 DNA reads TGTGCCAGCAGCTGGACAGCCAACTTACGGGAGCAGTACTTC.

A few counts support this clonotype. This chain links TRBV29-1 with TRBJ2-5, with 8 bases lining up with TRBD2. The CDR3 covers 13 residues. Per the germline V gene, CDR1 is SQVTM and CDR2 is ANQGSEA. The ends lost 7 bases at V and 5 bases at J; junction bases unmatched: 9. CDR3 sequence: CSGYGGGGETQYF. The CDR3 nucleotides are TGCAGCGGATACGGGGGGGGCGGGGAGACCCAGTACTTC.

This clonotype was counted many times. The chain recombines TRBV2 with TRBJ2-5; D is unresolved. V shed 7 bases and J shed 5 bases, with 8 bases lying between them. The CDR3 consists of 11 residues. The germline gives CDR1 SNHLY, CDR2 FYNNEI. The CDR3 is CASTGFETQYF. The CDR3 nucleotides are TGTGCCAGCACTGGGTTTGAGACCCAGTACTTC.

For the CDR3, the DNA is TGTGCCAGCAGAGATGTGGCAGGGGGCATGAGTAGTTCACCCCTCCACTTT. Translated: CASRDVAGGMSSSPLHF. The chain recombines TRBV27 with TRBJ1-6; 8 nucleotides agree with TRBD1. CDR1 is MNHEY, CDR2 SMNVEV, per germline (reference sequence). V shed 6 bases and J 9 bases; nucleotides not matched to a gene: 16. This CDR3 spans 17 amino acids.

This clonotype was counted ten times or more. The rearrangement uses TRBV5-1 and TRBJ1-1, with a tentative D call TRBD1 (5 bases). V lost 5 bases, J lost 5 bases, and 16 bases lay in between. Germline CDR1 SGHRS, CDR2 YFSETQ. The CDR3 totals 14 residues. DNA for the CDR3: TGCGCCAGCAGATACCAGGGATCGGGGACTGAAGCTTTCTTT. Its translation is CASRYQGSGTEAFF.

The chain employs TRBV29-1 and TRBJ1-3, with unresolved D. From germline, CDR1 is SQVTM and CDR2 ANQGSEA. The CDR3 consists of 12 residues. The V end was cut by 4 bases, the J end by 0 bases, with 4 bases between. In nucleotides, the CDR3 is TGCAGCGTTGCTGTCTCTGGAAACACCATATATTTT. It specifies CSVAVSGNTIYF.

The chain links TRBV7-2 to TRBJ2-1; D may be TRBD2 (6 bases). The J call may be incorrect, as the DNA end agrees better with TRBJ2-5. Per germline, CDR1 SGHTA and CDR2 FQGNSA. The CDR3 loop spans 15 amino acids. DNA for the CDR3: TGTGCCAGCAGCTTAGTTGCGGGGTGGGGAGAGACCCAGTACTTC. Amino acid sequence: CASSLVAGWGETQYF.

This clonotype turned up a few times. The chain combines TRBV5-1 with TRBJ1-1; D not resolved. Trimming removed 0 bases from V and 4 bases from J, with 7 bases in between. Germline V gene sequence: CDR1 SGHRS, CDR2 YFSETQ. The CDR3 sequence is 13 residues long. Here the CDR3 DNA reads TGCGCCAGCAGCTTGGCGGCCAGCACTGAAGCTTTCTTT. Translating gives CASSLAASTEAFF.

Details on this clonotype: This may arise from a read error, as a much more abundant clone is one base away. The V and J genes are TRBV29-1 and TRBJ1-4; D unclear. Germline V gene data show CDR1 as SQVTM and CDR2 as ANQGSEA. The CDR3 extends over 14 amino acids. The CDR3 DNA reads TGCAGAGTCAAACGCCCCGGGCGGGGTGAAAAACTGTTTTTT. The encoded protein is CRVKRPGRGEKLFF.

On this clonotype itself: Possible read error: a much larger clone is one base away. This rearrangement joins TRBV5-1 to TRBJ2-1, with D unresolved. Germline lookup yields CDR1 SGHRS and CDR2 YFSETQ. The CDR3 covers 13 residues. V lost 4 bases and J lost 10, with 15 bases in between. CDR3 sequence reads: CASSPLIAYEQFF. The CDR3 nucleotides are TGCGCCAGCAGCCCCCTGATCGCCTACGAGCAGTTCTTC.

Concerning this clonotype: Its ends do not fully match the called genes, so a read error is possible. J is TRBJ1-2 and V is TRBV19; the D gene is possibly TRBD1 (6 bases). Germline V gene data show CDR1 as LNHDA and CDR2 as SQIVND (reference sequence). This CDR3 is 17 amino acids long. The CDR3 bases are TGTGCCAGTAGTATGGGGGCCAGGACCCCGGGGAGCCGTGGCCACACCTTC. Translation: CASSMGARTPGSRGHTF.

This clonotype was detected many times. The chain is built from TRBV30 and TRBJ2-2; D call uncertain. Trimming took 1 base from V and 7 from J, leaving 16 bases between them. Germline values: CDR1 GTSNPN, CDR2 SVGIG (reference sequence). The CDR3 consists of 15 residues. In DNA form, the CDR3 reads TGTGCCTGGAGTGAAAAGGCAGGTTGGGTCGGGGAGCTGTTTTTT. Its protein product is CAWSEKAGWVGELFF.

The J gene is TRBJ2-5, the V gene TRBV20-1; D is possibly TRBD2 (6 bases). Germline V gives CDR1 DFQATT, CDR2 SNEGSKA (reference sequence). Trimming took 8 bases from V and 1 from J, leaving 14 bases between them. The CDR3 loop spans 13 amino acids. CDR3 sequence reads: CSPARGGQETQYF. The CDR3 coding sequence is TGCAGTCCAGCGCGGGGCGGCCAAGAGACCCAGTACTTC.

Ten or more counts support this clonotype. The CDR3 is CASSFRSSSYEQYF. CDR3 coding DNA: TGTGCCAGCAGTTTCAGGTCAAGCTCCTACGAGCAGTACTTC. The chain carries TRBV12-3 or TRBV12-4 and TRBJ2-7; D not certain. The CDR3 totals 14 residues. Trimming removed 3 bases from V and 0 bases from J, with 9 bases in between.

This clonotype was observed at least ten times. The chain employs TRBV30 and TRBJ2-1, with 7 bases identical to TRBD2. The V gene end was trimmed by 0 bases and the J gene end by 8 bases; junction bases not matched to a gene: 10. The germline V gene has CDR1 GTSNPN and CDR2 SVGIG (reference sequence). The CDR3 covers 15 residues. CDR3 in DNA: TGTGCCTGGAGTGTACAGATGGGGGGGGAGTATGAGCAGTTCTTC. Its translation: CAWSVQMGGEYEQFF.

Many counts were recorded for this clonotype. This chain connects TRBV11-2 to TRBJ1-1; the D is unclear. Germline values: CDR1 SGHAT, CDR2 FQNNGV. V lost 2 bases and J 0 bases, leaving 13 bases between the germline ends. This CDR3 is 16 amino acids long. The CDR3 DNA is TGTGCCAGCAGCTTACCATTTGGGCCGGTGAACACTGAAGCTTTCTTT. It is translated as CASSLPFGPVNTEAFF.

This clonotype showed up many times. The CDR3 is CASSPSQSLNQPQHF. The DNA of the CDR3 is TGTGCCAGCTCACCATCCCAAAGCCTCAATCAGCCCCAGCATTTT. This chain joins TRBV18 and TRBJ1-5; no reliable D call. Germline lookup yields CDR1 KGHSH and CDR2 LQKENI. CDR3 length equals 15 residues. V dropped 2 bases and J dropped 3 bases, with 11 bases sitting between them.

This clonotype has a count of ten or more. The chain recombines TRBV12-3 or TRBV12-4 with TRBJ1-5, with D unclear. Trimming cost V 3 bases and J 0 bases, with 12 bases left between them. CDR3 length: 16 residues. This chain's CDR3 is CASSLESHSSNQPQHF. In DNA, the CDR3 is TGTGCCAGCAGTTTGGAGTCTCATTCTAGCAATCAGCCCCAGCATTTT.